This T cell receptor beta chain is from a study of blood T cell repertoires in COVID-19. For the study at large: Donors in the United States, Italy and Spain gave samples during acute or convalescent COVID-19. T cells, B-cell-depleted T cells, or PBMCs provided the cDNA or gDNA that served as material.

Methods used by the authors: Reference gene primer amplification gave estimated nucleated cell counts. TCRdb's table, derived via immunoSEQ multiplex PCR, lists solely in-frame clones and lacks some. Clone size and V and J calls were adopted from that table, with D and trimming inferred from the DNA. In the table there are 90,000 to 120,000 clones, around 82% of which are singletons. V shed 2 bases and J shed 2 bases, with 14 bases lying between them. The CDR3 runs to 17 residues. Germline CDR1 and CDR2: SGHRS and YFSETQ. The J gene is TRBJ2-6, the V gene TRBV5-1; D is perhaps TRBD1 (5 bases). This receptor was identified in a human donor in a cohort sampled during active COVID-19. Sequences were obtained from peripheral blood. The CDR3 spells CASSFSARVTGANVLTF. CDR3 in DNA: TGCGCCAGCAGCTTTTCTGCCAGGGTTACTGGGGCCAACGTCCTGACTTTC.